A selection of T cell receptor beta chains follows, all from one sample in a study of CD8+CD57+ T cells in acquired aplastic anemia. TCRdb called the reads again in MiXCR, with one record for every CDR3 protein. This table holds 400,000 to 450,000 distinct CDR3 sequences, about two thirds found once. Specimen: sorted CD4+, CD8+, or CD8+CD57+ T cells (not recorded which) from PBMCs. These receptors were obtained from a human donor in good health, serving as a control. The CDR3 runs from the conserved cysteine through the conserved F or W. A D gene is named only where the DNA matches it firmly. Expanded clones are given a class, and other clones once, few, many or no size at all.

abundance | j_gene | d_gene | v_gene | CDR3nt | CDR3aa
many | TRBJ2-1 | TRBD2 | TRBV5-4 | TGTGCCAGCAGCCCGGGACTAGAGGGGAATGAGCAGTTCTTC | CASSPGLEGNEQFF
. | TRBJ1-4 | . | TRBV7-9 | TGTGCCAGCAGCCAAAAGTCAGGGGACAAACACGGAAACTTT | CASSQKSGDKHGNF
. | TRBJ2-3 | . | TRBV14 | TGTGCCAGCAGCGGCGGGGCAGGCGGCAATCAGCCCCATTTT | CASSGGAGGNQPHF
many | TRBJ2-7 | . | TRBV29-1 | TGCAGCGCACGAACCGATACCTACGAGCAGTACTTC | CSARTDTYEQYF
many | TRBJ2-3 | TRBD2 | TRBV6-5 | TGTGCCAGCAGATCCGGACTAGCGGGCCGCACAGATACGCAGTATTTT | CASRSGLAGRTDTQYF
many | TRBJ1-4 | TRBD1 | TRBV19 | TGTGCCAGTAGTGGACCGGGACAGGAAGAGGAGGATGAAAAACTGTTTTTT | CASSGPGQEEEDEKLFF
many | TRBJ2-2 | . | TRBV19 | TGTGCCAGTAGTGCAGGGATTAGCACCGGGGAGCTGTTTTTT | CASSAGISTGELFF
once | TRBJ2-7 | . | TRBV15 | TGTGCCACCAGCCAGGCGGGGAGCTCACCCTACGAGCAGTACTTC | CATSQAGSSPYEQYF
. | TRBJ2-7 | . | TRBV5-1 | TGTGCCAGCAGCTTAGGCCCTCCCAACTACGAGCAGTACTTC | CASSLGPPNYEQYF
. | TRBJ2-7 | . | TRBV7-9 | TGTGCCAGCTCCCTCACCCAGGATTCGGGACGGCAGTACGAGCAGTACTTC | CASSLTQDSGRQYEQYF
. | TRBJ1-5 | . | TRBV6-5 | TGTGCCAGCACACCATCCTATAGCAATCAGCCCCAGCATTTT | CASTPSYSNQPQHF
. | TRBJ2-7 | TRBD2 | TRBV7-9 | TGTGCCAGCAACTACGGGGGGTACGAGCAGTACTTC | CASNYGGYEQYF
many | TRBJ2-7 | . | TRBV7-9 | TGTGCCAGCAGCTTAACATCCTACGAGCAGTACTTC | CASSLTSYEQYF
many | TRBJ1-1 | . | TRBV6-2/TRBV6-3 | TGTGCCAGCACCTTTTTAAGGGTGGGGAACACTGAAGCTTTCTTT | CASTFLRVGNTEAFF
few | TRBJ2-1 | TRBD1 | TRBV29-1 | TGCAGCGTTGCCCCGACAGGGTCTCGGTTCTTC | CSVAPTGSRFF
. | TRBJ1-6 | . | TRBV6-1 | TGTGCCAGCAGTCACGGTGCGAATTCAACCCTCCGCTTT | CASSHGANSTLRF